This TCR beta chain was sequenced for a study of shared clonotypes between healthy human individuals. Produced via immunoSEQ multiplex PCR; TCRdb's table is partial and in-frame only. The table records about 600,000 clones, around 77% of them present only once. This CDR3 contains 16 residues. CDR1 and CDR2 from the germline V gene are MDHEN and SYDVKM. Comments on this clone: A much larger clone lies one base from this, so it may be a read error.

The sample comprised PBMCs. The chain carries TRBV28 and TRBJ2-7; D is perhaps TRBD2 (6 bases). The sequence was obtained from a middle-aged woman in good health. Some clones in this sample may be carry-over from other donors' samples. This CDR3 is CASRSAWAGTYYEKYF. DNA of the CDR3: TGTGCCAGCAGGTCTGCGTGGGCAGGGACTTACTACGAGAAGTACTTC.